This T cell receptor beta chain was sequenced for a study of T cell responses to AZD1222 COVID-19 vaccine. Study-wide results and limits: Once two AZD1222 doses were given, Spike-specific TCR breadth and depth went up. Spike as a whole was targeted by vaccine-associated CD4 TCRs, dominant at 160-218 and 743-854.

Germline V gene sequence: CDR1 LNHDA, CDR2 SQIVND (reference sequence). The CDR3 has 14 amino acids. Trimming at V came to 3 bases and at J to 7 bases, leaving 8 bases not matched to a gene. Details on this clone: Its antigen remains unidentified.

Data came from immunoSEQ multiplex PCR; TCRdb stores just in-frame clones and leaves some out. The sample has 100,000 to 150,000 clones, around 89% seen once; the top ten hold approximately 1.5%. The input for sequencing was peripheral blood, taken on day 0 of AZD1222 vaccination. The chain employs TRBV19 and TRBJ1-2, with 7 bases identical to TRBD1. The source of this sequence is an adult in good health. CDR3 nucleotides: TGTGCCAGTAGTATTGACAGGGTAGTATCTGGCTACACCTTC. The encoded protein is CASSIDRVVSGYTF.